This TCR beta chain was recovered during a study of CD8 T cells in Susac syndrome (dated 2019 in TCRdb). With regard to the full study: Repertoire sequencing was used to test whether CD8+ T cell activation and differentiation in Susac syndrome was antigen driven.

RNA was extracted using the RNeasy kit, and roughly 0.45 to 1 microgram was reverse transcribed with random hexamers. The immunoSEQ multiplex PCR assay, which covers 54 Vbeta and 13 Jbeta segments, was used to amplify TCR beta CDR3 regions. Bias from PCR amplification was corrected by using a synthetic template baseline for primer optimization and for computational correction. Per the source publication's procedure: Reads were annotated to V, D and J genes according to IMGT and were analyzed with immunoSEQ Analyzer, with only productive sequences retained. Clonality was calculated as one minus the Shannon entropy normalized by log2 of the number of productive unique sequences. For each patient and control, public and private clones were evaluated within the 100 most prevalent clones. Clones were defined as Susac-specific when absent from the healthy and MS cohorts, from fewer than 1,300 published viral clones and from other ImmuneACCESS disease sequences. The raw public reads went through TCRdb reprocessing: fastp at Q25, MiXCR clone calling, in-frame beta chains kept. CDR3 protein duplicates are merged, each entry listing the most common genes and DNA. TCRdb assigned the V and J calls; the authors' analysis was not used. Recorded for this sample are 150,000 to 200,000 distinct CDR3 sequences; approximately 94% of them occurred a single time. The ten top clones hold about 0.086% of the sample.

Details on this clonotype: Its antigen is currently not known. No quality values exist for individual bases; no much larger clone is one base distant.

Peripheral blood CD8+ and CD4+ T cells from healthy donors, Susac syndrome patients and multiple sclerosis patients were profiled by high-throughput TCR beta sequencing. Multiple sclerosis controls were treatment-naive patients with stable or active relapsing-remitting disease fulfilling revised McDonald criteria. Bulk CD8+ and CD4+ T cells were purified by magnetic negative isolation, whereas CD8+ TEMRA cells were enriched by FACS. Blood was drawn into EDTA tubes, processed within 24 hours, and PBMCs were isolated by density gradient centrifugation. PBMCs intended for TCR sequencing were frozen in liquid nitrogen and were later thawed in a 37 degrees C water bath. Purity of sorted or isolated CD4+, CD8+ and CD8+ TEMRA cells was at least 90%. Study-level results and caveats: The number of individuals in the TCR sequencing and HLA analysis was acknowledged as relatively small.

Trimming leaves V shorter by 3 bases and J shorter by 2 bases, with the junction holding 6 bases beyond the gene matches. CDR1 GTSNPN and CDR2 SVGIG are derived from the germline V gene (reference sequence). From its cysteine to its phenylalanine, the CDR3 spans 16 amino acids. Here the CDR3 DNA is all that survives: 48 bases in frame from base 1. This receptor was identified in a human donor with multiple sclerosis. Sequences were obtained from CD4+ T cells from PBMCs. The sequence links TRBV30 to TRBJ2-3, with 12 junctional bases fitting TRBD2. This receptor has the CDR3 CAWRLAGGGFTDTQYF. The bases are TGTGCCTGGAGACTAGCGGGAGGAGGTTTCACAGATACGCAGTATTTT.